These 11 T cell receptor beta chains originate from one sample sequenced in a study of CD8 T cells in Susac syndrome. Random hexamers were used to reverse transcribe an amount of roughly 0.45 to 1 ug RNA. One entry per CDR3 protein, called by TCRdb with MiXCR from the immunoSEQ multiplex PCR reads. The table shows about 200,000 distinct CDR3 sequences, with around 90% occurring only once. Specimen: CD4+ T cells from PBMCs. The origin of the receptors is a human donor with Susac syndrome.

V is TRBV5-1 and J is TRBJ2-5; no clear D gene. The CDR3 sequence is 14 residues long. Trimming left V 4 bases short and J 2 bases short, with 12 bases between. The germline V gene encodes CDR1 SGHRS and CDR2 YFSETQ. For the CDR3, the DNA is TGCGCCAGCAGCCTATATCAAGTGCAAGAGACCCAGTACTTC. This encodes CASSLYQVQETQYF.

This clonotype was seen just once. This chain uses TRBV20-1 with TRBJ1-4; 9 positions match TRBD1. Per germline, CDR1 DFQATT and CDR2 SNEGSKA (reference sequence). With 5 bases clipped from V and 4 bases from J, the junction kept 14 bases outside the gene matches. The CDR3 totals 17 residues. The CDR3 DNA reads as TGCAGTGCTGGGGGACAGGGAGCCCCGGAGGATAATGAAAAACTGTTTTTT. Translating it yields CSAGGQGAPEDNEKLFF.

The chain is built from TRBV28 and TRBJ2-7, with 14 positions matching TRBD2. Germline V gene sequence: CDR1 MDHEN, CDR2 SYDVKM. The length of the CDR3 is 17 residues. The V segment lost 4 bases and the J segment 5 bases; nucleotides outside the gene matches: 10. CDR3 protein: CASSSRLAGGQDHEQYF. The CDR3 DNA reads TGTGCCAGCAGTTCCCGACTAGCGGGAGGGCAGGACCACGAGCAGTACTTC.

This rearrangement joins TRBV5-1 to TRBJ2-1; TRBD2 aligns across 15 bases. The CDR3 is made up of 19 amino acids. After removal of 2 bases from V and 0 bases from J, the junction contained 6 bases not matched to a gene. Germline assignment: CDR1 SGHRS and CDR2 YFSETQ. This CDR3 is CASSLPGLAGGHSYNEQFF. In DNA form, the CDR3 reads TGCGCCAGCAGCTTACCGGGACTAGCGGGGGGCCACTCCTACAATGAGCAGTTCTTC.

The chain couples TRBV18 to TRBJ2-2; D not certain. V shed 5 bases and J shed 6 bases, with 4 bases lying between them. The CDR3 has 11 residues. CDR1 is KGHSH and CDR2 is LQKENI in the germline V gene. Here the CDR3 reads CASSRPGELFF. The CDR3 region has the DNA TGTGCCAGCTCAAGGCCCGGGGAGCTGTTTTTT.

This chain connects TRBV24-1 to TRBJ2-3; no firm D call. This CDR3 is 17 amino acids long. CDR1 and CDR2 (germline): KGHDR, SFDVKD. V lost 4 bases and J lost 0, with 16 bases in between. The CDR3 protein is CATSDTSNLVSTDTQYF. For the CDR3, the DNA is TGTGCCACCAGTGACACGAGCAATCTAGTGAGCACAGATACGCAGTATTTT.

The chain is built from TRBV12-3 or TRBV12-4 and TRBJ1-6; possibly TRBD1 for D (5 bases). This CDR3 has 14 amino acids. Trimming cost V 3 bases and J 8 bases, with 11 bases left between them. CDR3: CASSFSRVDSPLHF. CDR3 DNA: TGTGCCAGCAGTTTCTCCAGGGTGGATTCACCCCTCCACTTT.

The gene calls are TRBV7-9 and TRBJ1-2; 7 positions agree with TRBD1. CDR3 length equals 17 residues. V shed 4 bases, J shed 1 base, and the junction held 12 bases outside the gene matches. Germline lookup yields CDR1 SEHNR and CDR2 FQNEAQ (reference sequence). This CDR3 reads CASSWTGTAILNYGYTF. The CDR3 region has the DNA TGTGCCAGCAGCTGGACGGGGACAGCTATACTTAACTATGGCTACACCTTC.

The V call is TRBV12-3 or TRBV12-4, the J call TRBJ1-1, with D possibly TRBD1 on 5 matching bases. V gave up 5 bases and J gave up 4 bases, with 14 bases separating them. The CDR3 has 14 amino acids. The CDR3 sequence is CASSPPAGATEAFF. CDR3 nucleotide sequence: TGTGCCAGCAGTCCCCCAGCCGGGGCCACTGAAGCTTTCTTT.

The chain carries TRBV13 and TRBJ2-1; 11 nucleotides match TRBD2. There are 18 residues in the CDR3. Germline loops: CDR1 PRHDT, CDR2 FYEKMQ (reference sequence). Germline trimming cut 5 bases from V and 5 bases from J; bases unmatched to any gene: 14. The CDR3 DNA sequence: TGTGCCAGCAGCCCGAGCATTTTAGCGGGAGGGTCCCACAATGAGCAGTTCTTC. Translation: CASSPSILAGGSHNEQFF.

The V call is TRBV7-8, the J call TRBJ1-2; maybe TRBD1 (5 bases). CDR3 length equals 14 residues. Deletions cut 4 bases from V and 5 bases from J, with 14 bases between. Germline lookup yields CDR1 SGHVS and CDR2 FQNEAQ. CDR3 sequence reads: CASSSRDGPYGYTF. The DNA for the CDR3 is TGTGCCAGCAGCTCGAGGGACGGCCCTTATGGCTACACCTTC.